This TCR beta chain derives from a study of CD8 T cells in ankylosing spondylitis. Notes on the study in general: The authors reported significant enrichment of disease-linked clones in matched ankylosing spondylitis synovial fluid. Clones linked to the disease showed a CD8+ phenotype. They occurred at relatively low frequencies in peripheral blood.

This clonotype has ten or more counts. The antigen is not known. The J segment lost 2 bases and the V segment lost 4 bases, leaving 5 bases of the junction unmatched. This CDR3 comprises 15 residues. The TCR beta libraries were generated through quantitative 5'-RACE incorporating molecular barcodes. TCRdb reprocessed the 5' RACE reads with MiXCR, giving one entry per CDR3 protein. Here the sample spans 45,000 or so distinct CDR3 sequences, roughly 11% being singletons. This chain connects TRBV12-3 or TRBV12-4 to TRBJ2-1; 7 bases map to TRBD1. The receptor's source is a male donor with ankylosing spondylitis or in good health (not recorded which). Sequenced: blood, either unsorted or a sorted T cell fraction (not recorded which). The CDR3 protein is CASSSGTATYNEQFF. The DNA of the CDR3 is TGTGCCAGCAGTTCAGGGACAGCTACCTACAATGAGCAGTTCTTC.